This TCR beta chain stems from a study of blood T cells in healthy people across ages. Trimming took 1 base from V and 12 from J; bases not matched to a gene: 6. The CDR3 length is 13 residues. The germline V gene has CDR1 MGHRA and CDR2 YSYEKL. A J-beta primer mix and a sample-barcoded 5' primer were used in a second PCR of roughly 7 to 12 cycles. TCRdb fed the 5' RACE reads into MiXCR, producing one record per CDR3 protein. The sample lists about 1.4 million distinct CDR3 sequences, almost 60% seen once, with over 5.5% in the top ten. The sequenced sample was blood. J is TRBJ2-1 and V is TRBV4-1, with 7 bases identical to TRBD1. The clonotype was recovered from a man between 18 and 35 years old in good health. CDR3 sequence (DNA): TGCGCCAGCAGCCAAGGGCCAGGGGGTGGGCAGTTCTTC. Protein sequence: CASSQGPGGGQFF.